This TCR beta chain was captured by sequencing in a study of technical replicates of blood from a few donors (dated by TCRdb to about 2017). The receptor library was made with the immunoSEQ multiplex PCR assay. The clones in this table, taken by TCRdb from immuneACCESS, are in-frame only. Not every clone is retained; where verified, under half of the shortfall comes from an unresolved V gene, and the cause of the rest is unknown. Across this sample there are about 97,000 clones, with less than 95% seen only once. 0.25% to 0.35% of the sample comes from the top ten. Details on this clone: Its antigen remains undetermined. The record has no base qualities; no much larger clone is one base away.

Based on the germline V gene, the CDR1 and CDR2 sequences are SGHAT and FQNNGV. V lost 5 bases and J lost 2 bases; the stretch between them is 9 bases long. The CDR3 starts with the cysteine, ends with the phenylalanine, and has 13 residues. This entry keeps only the CDR3 DNA: 39 bases, framed from base 1. The source of this sequence is a human donor in good health. The sequence joins TRBV11-2 to TRBJ1-1; no D gene can be assigned with confidence. The sample taken for sequencing was T cells isolated from PBMCs. The sequence in DNA is TGTGCCAGCAGCCTAAATAGCAACACTGAAGCTTTCTTT. This encodes CASSLNSNTEAFF. Where the CDR3 stops, the reference TRBV11-2 and TRBJ1-1 genes take over; the full variable domain is EAGVAQSPRYKIIEKRQSVAFWCNPISGHATLYWYQQILGQGPKLLIQFQNNGVVDDSQLPKDRFSAERLKGVDSTLKIQPAKLEDSAVYLCASSLNSNTEAFFGQGTRLTVV.